A single sample is the source of the 14 T cell receptor beta chains below, sequenced in a study of radiotherapy plus CTLA-4 blockade in lung cancer. Profiling relied on immunoSEQ multiplex PCR, and the TCRdb table lists in-frame clones only, not all of them. The sample consists of roughly 120,000 clones, about 77% of them appearing once. The starting material was peripheral blood, obtained from a patient treated with radiotherapy plus ipilimumab. All receptors come from a human donor with non-small cell lung cancer who had a partial response to radiotherapy plus ipilimumab.

The V call is TRBV7-2, the J call TRBJ1-1; D unclear. There are 17 residues in the CDR3. Germline V gives CDR1 SGHTA, CDR2 FQGNSA. V lost 1 base and J 2 bases, leaving 17 bases between the germline ends. The CDR3 sequence is CASSLVRVRKANTEAFF. The CDR3 DNA reads TGTGCCAGCAGCTTAGTTCGGGTAAGGAAAGCAAACACTGAAGCTTTCTTT.

This clone was picked up a small number of times. The same CDR3 also results from other DNA sequences found in this sample. The chain joins TRBV10-3 to TRBJ1-1; D might be TRBD1 (5 bases). Germline V gene data show CDR1 as ENHRY and CDR2 as SYGVKD. The CDR3 runs 13 residues. Trimming shortened V by 4 bases and J by 1 base, and 7 bases separated the two germline ends. The CDR3 loop reads CAISVQGNTEAFF. Written as DNA, the CDR3 is TGTGCCATCAGTGTTCAGGGGAACACTGAAGCTTTCTTT.

The V and J genes are TRBV18 and TRBJ2-1; no firm D call. The CDR3 totals 15 residues. Germline V lookup: CDR1 KGHSH, CDR2 LQKENI. Trimming left V 2 bases short and J 0 bases short, with 8 bases between. The chain's CDR3 is CASSPSASSYNEQFF. The CDR3 nucleotides are TGTGCCAGCTCACCATCCGCCAGCTCCTACAATGAGCAGTTCTTC.

This rearrangement joins TRBV5-1 to TRBJ2-1, with 11 bases fitting TRBD2. The length of the CDR3 is 15 residues. CDR1 SGHRS and CDR2 YFSETQ come from the germline V gene. Trimming removed 2 bases from V and 6 bases from J; junction bases left unmatched: 4. In DNA, the CDR3 is TGCGCCAGCAGCTTAGGACTAGCGGGCCTCAATGAGCAGTTCTTC. This codes for CASSLGLAGLNEQFF.

This chain connects TRBV5-1 to TRBJ1-2; the D is unclear. The CDR3 covers 13 residues. V shed 0 bases and J shed 4 bases, with 7 bases lying between them. CDR1 is SGHRS, CDR2 YFSETQ, per germline. The CDR3 DNA is TGCGCCAGCAGCTTGGACAGCCTCTATGGCTACACCTTC. Protein: CASSLDSLYGYTF.

This chain uses TRBV7-2 with TRBJ2-7; 8 positions agree with TRBD2. The CDR3 is 17 residues long. Germline CDR1 reads SGHTA; CDR2 reads FQGNSA. V lost 1 base and J lost 1; bases outside the gene matches: 9. The CDR3 here is CASSLEGVASGSYEQYV. The CDR3 bases are TGTGCCAGCAGCTTAGAGGGGGTTGCTAGCGGGTCCTACGAGCAGTACGTC.

The CDR3 DNA follows: TGTGCCAGCCTTGACAGGATAATGACTGAAGCTTTCTTT. Its translation is CASLDRIMTEAFF. The chain employs TRBV6-1 and TRBJ1-1; perhaps TRBD1 as D (6 bases). This CDR3 is built from 13 residues. Trimming removed 8 bases at V and 5 bases at J, with 15 bases between. Germline V gene lookup returns CDR1 MNHNS and CDR2 SASEGT.

This clone was recorded a few times. This rearrangement joins TRBV10-3 to TRBJ1-1, with D hard to call. V was pared by 9 bases and J by 4 bases, with 18 bases between. Germline lookup yields CDR1 ENHRY and CDR2 SYGVKD. This CDR3 comprises 14 residues. The CDR3 here is CAMSLDPGGTEAFF. The CDR3 DNA is TGTGCCATGTCCCTTGACCCGGGAGGCACTGAAGCTTTCTTT.

V is TRBV18 and J is TRBJ1-1; unclear D gene. CDR3 length equals 13 residues. The germline CDR1 and CDR2 sequences are KGHSH and LQKENI. V was shortened by 2 bases and J by 0 bases, with 4 bases between the two germline ends. The CDR3 DNA reads as TGTGCCAGCTCACCAACAATGAACACTGAAGCTTTCTTT. It specifies CASSPTMNTEAFF.

The chain couples TRBV6-5 to TRBJ2-7; TRBD1 matches 12 bases. Germline V gene lookup returns CDR1 MNHEY and CDR2 SVGAGI. With V trimmed by 6 bases and J by 7 bases, 10 bases remained unmatched. This CDR3 has 15 residues. CDR3 sequence: CASSPPGQGAREQYF. Here the CDR3 DNA reads TGTGCCAGCAGCCCCCCGGGACAGGGGGCGCGGGAGCAGTACTTC.

J is TRBJ1-1 and V is TRBV5-6; D might be TRBD1 (5 bases). From germline, CDR1 is SGHDT and CDR2 YYEEEE. Trimming shortened V by 0 bases and J by 4 bases, and 16 bases separated the two germline ends. There are 16 residues in the CDR3. The CDR3 DNA sequence: TGTGCCAGCAGCTTGGAGGAGGGGCGCCCCCGCACTGAAGCTTTCTTT. Amino acids: CASSLEEGRPRTEAFF.

The chain combines TRBV6-5 with TRBJ2-3; D is perhaps TRBD2 (6 bases). Germline V lookup: CDR1 MNHEY, CDR2 SVGAGI. The CDR3 has 13 amino acids. Trimming shortened V by 11 bases and J by 0 bases, and 12 bases separated the two germline ends. The CDR3 DNA sequence: TGTGCCGTCAGCGGGCCTAGCACAGATACGCAGTATTTT. Protein product: CAVSGPSTDTQYF.

The chain carries TRBV7-9 and TRBJ2-1, with 14 positions matching TRBD2. Germline V CDR1 and CDR2: SEHNR, FQNEAQ (reference sequence). Trimming took 4 bases from V and 6 from J; bases not matched to a gene: 5. The CDR3 is made up of 16 amino acids. CDR3 amino acids: CASSWGLAGVVNEQFF. In nucleotides, the CDR3 is TGTGCCAGCAGCTGGGGACTAGCGGGAGTGGTCAATGAGCAGTTCTTC.

This clone was picked up one time. The V gene is TRBV10-1, the J gene TRBJ2-1; TRBD2 aligns across 12 bases. V lost 8 bases to trimming and J lost 4 bases; unmatched junction nucleotides: 9. Germline V lookup: CDR1 WNHNN, CDR2 SYGVQD (reference sequence). The CDR3 covers 16 residues. CDR3 protein: CASSSSGRANYNEQFF. CDR3 in DNA: TGCGCCAGCTCCTCTAGCGGGAGGGCCAATTACAATGAGCAGTTCTTC.